This entry lists 24 T cell receptor beta chains sequenced from one sample in a study of STAT3 mutations in large granular lymphocyte leukemia. Study-level points and caveats: At least one immunodominant TCR beta clonotype appeared in every T-cell large granular lymphocyte leukemia patient.

Generated by immunoSEQ multiplex PCR, the TCRdb table keeps only in-frame clones and is missing some. The sample lists roughly 10,000 clones; about 85% were seen once. These receptors have no identified antigens. Sequenced: peripheral blood mononuclear cells. The receptors were sampled from a man aged 55-75 years with T-cell large granular lymphocyte leukemia. Some clones in this sample may be carry-over from other donors' samples.

The V and J genes are TRBV5-1 and TRBJ2-1; TRBD1 matches 8 bases. V dropped 8 bases and J dropped 10; count of bases not matched to a gene: 17. Looked up from germline, CDR1 is SGHRS and CDR2 is YFSETQ. The CDR3 is 15 residues long. The CDR3 nucleotides are TGCGCCAGTAAGGCCGAGACAGGGGTAATAGAGGAGCAGTTCTTC. Encoded protein: CASKAETGVIEEQFF.

The V gene is TRBV4-3, the J gene TRBJ2-6, with TRBD2 as a possible D gene (6 bases). V shed 0 bases and J shed 0 bases, with 18 bases lying between them. Germline V CDR1 and CDR2: LGHNA, YSLEER. The CDR3 totals 20 residues. CDR3 DNA sequence: TGCGCCAGCAGCCAAGATGACGGGAGAGGCGAAGCCTCTGGGGCCAACGTCCTGACTTTC. Translating it yields CASSQDDGRGEASGANVLTF.

This sequence joins TRBV29-1 and TRBJ1-1, with D maybe TRBD1 (5 bases). Between the trimmed V and J ends, which lost 3 bases and 6 bases, there was a span of 14 bases. The V gene's germline CDR1 is SQVTM and CDR2 ANQGSEA. The CDR3 spans 13 residues. CDR3 amino acids: CSVDPGSGAEAFF. Here the CDR3 DNA reads TGCAGCGTTGATCCAGGGTCGGGGGCTGAAGCTTTCTTT. Filled out from reference TRBV29-1 and TRBJ1-1, the complete variable domain reads SAVISQKPSRDICQRGTSLTIQCQVDSQVTMMFWYRQQPGQSLTLIATANQGSEATYESGFVIDKFPISRPNLTFSTLTVSNMSPEDSSIYLCSVDPGSGAEAFFGQGTRLTVV.

The CDR3 loop is CASSLNVGPGNTIYF. The CDR3 DNA reads as TGTGCCAGCAGTTTAAATGTGGGCCCTGGAAACACCATATATTTT. The chain links TRBV28 to TRBJ1-3, with unresolved D. Looked up from germline, CDR1 is MDHEN and CDR2 is SYDVKM. This CDR3 has 15 residues. V lost 2 bases and J lost 2, with 10 bases in between. The whole variable domain, remainder taken from reference TRBV28 and TRBJ1-3, is DVKVTQSSRYLVKRTGEKVFLECVQDMDHENMFWYRQDPGLGLRLIYFSYDVKMKEKGDIPEGYSVSREKKERFSLILESASTNQTSMYLCASSLNVGPGNTIYFGEGSWLTVV.

The V gene is TRBV6-5, the J gene TRBJ2-7; the D is unclear. V lost 0 bases, J lost 2 bases, and 11 bases lay in between. CDR1 is MNHEY and CDR2 is SVGAGI in the germline V gene. The length of the CDR3 is 15 residues. For the CDR3, the DNA is TGTGCCAGCAGTTACTCCCCACCTGGGACCTACGAGCAGTACTTC. Translated, it gives CASSYSPPGTYEQYF.

The chain links TRBV5-6 to TRBJ1-1; D gene ambiguous. CDR3 length equals 14 residues. Germline loops: CDR1 SGHDT, CDR2 YYEEEE. Trimming took off 0 bases at V and 4 bases at J, with 10 bases between the two ends. The CDR3 loop is CASSLELGITEAFF. The DNA for the CDR3 is TGTGCCAGCAGCTTGGAACTGGGTATCACTGAAGCTTTCTTT.

This chain uses TRBV5-1 with TRBJ2-7, with 8 nucleotides matching TRBD1. The CDR3 spans 14 residues. The germline V gene encodes CDR1 SGHRS and CDR2 YFSETQ. Trimming cost V 0 bases and J 6 bases; bases outside gene matches: 5. In nucleotides, the CDR3 is TGCGCCAGCAGCTTGGGACAGGGGTTGTCCGAGCAGTACTTC. It codes for CASSLGQGLSEQYF.

The chain is built from TRBV27 and TRBJ1-6; 9 bases fit TRBD1. CDR1 is MNHEY and CDR2 is SMNVEV in the germline V gene (reference sequence). With V trimmed by 8 bases and J by 14 bases, 13 bases remained unmatched. CDR3 length: 14 amino acids. CDR3 nucleotides: TGTGCCAGCGGGGCCAGGGACAGGGTGCTCACCCTCCACTTT. Its translation: CASGARDRVLTLHF.

The CDR3 DNA is TGTGCCAGCAGCCCCCCGACAGGGGGGGGCGAGCAGTACTTC. Its protein product is CASSPPTGGGEQYF. The chain carries TRBV7-9 and TRBJ2-7; TRBD1 agrees at 9 bases. Losses at the gene ends were 5 bases for V and 6 bases for J; bases not matched to a gene: 8. CDR3 length equals 14 residues. Germline assignment: CDR1 SEHNR and CDR2 FQNEAQ (reference sequence).

The V call is TRBV7-2, the J call TRBJ2-7; 12 bases are shared with TRBD1. V shed 5 bases, J shed 2 bases, and the junction held 7 bases outside the gene matches. The CDR3 covers 16 residues. Germline V CDR1 and CDR2: SGHTA, FQGNSA. The CDR3: CASSPPGTGGPYEQYF. The CDR3 DNA is TGTGCCAGCAGCCCGCCCGGGACAGGGGGCCCCTACGAGCAGTACTTC.

The rearrangement joins TRBV29-1 to TRBJ2-2; 8 nucleotides agree with TRBD1. There are 13 residues in the CDR3. Germline V gene data show CDR1 as SQVTM and CDR2 as ANQGSEA. Unmatched junction bases numbered 0, after V lost 3 bases and J lost 3 bases. In DNA, the CDR3 is TGCAGCGTTGAGGACAGGGACACCGGGGAGCTGTTTTTT. Translated: CSVEDRDTGELFF.

The rearrangement joins TRBV29-1 to TRBJ2-1; unclear D gene. Looked up from germline, CDR1 is SQVTM and CDR2 is ANQGSEA. V lost 7 bases and J 0 bases, leaving 13 bases between the germline ends. CDR3 size: 14 residues. DNA for the CDR3: TGCAGCGCCCCAGAGGCTTCCTCCTACAATGAGCAGTTCTTC. This encodes CSAPEASSYNEQFF.

J is TRBJ2-7 and V is TRBV7-2; D not resolved. Germline V gene data show CDR1 as SGHTA and CDR2 as FQGNSA. This CDR3 has 13 residues. Trimming took off 4 bases at V and 6 bases at J, with 13 bases between the two ends. The CDR3 is CASSSTDAVEQYF. DNA of the CDR3: TGTGCCAGCAGCTCAACCGACGCGGTCGAGCAGTACTTC.

The rearrangement joins TRBV5-1 to TRBJ1-5, with D unclear. The CDR3 length is 15 residues. Germline CDR1 SGHRS, CDR2 YFSETQ. V gave up 0 bases and J gave up 0 bases, with 7 bases separating them. DNA of the CDR3: TGCGCCAGCAGCTTGGACCTCGGTAGCAATCAGCCCCAGCATTTT. Its protein is CASSLDLGSNQPQHF.

The CDR3 DNA sequence: TGTGCCAGCTCACCGCGAGGGGACACTGAAGCTTTCTTT. This encodes CASSPRGDTEAFF. This chain joins TRBV18 and TRBJ1-1; D is perhaps TRBD1 (5 bases). This CDR3 comprises 13 residues. With 3 bases removed from V and 3 bases from J, the gap between germline ends came to 8 bases. Looked up from germline, CDR1 is KGHSH and CDR2 is LQKENI. The full variable domain, in which reference TRBV18 and TRBJ1-1 provide the parts outside the CDR3, is NAGVMQNPRHLVRRRGQEARLRCSPMKGHSHVYWYRQLPEEGLKFMVYLQKENIIDESGMPKERFSAEFPKEGPSILRIQQVVRGDSAAYFCASSPRGDTEAFFGQGTRLTVV.

The V call is TRBV7-2, the J call TRBJ2-7; D may be TRBD1 (6 bases). V shed 4 bases and J shed 1 base, with 11 bases lying between them. CDR1 and CDR2 from the germline V gene are SGHTA and FQGNSA. CDR3 length equals 14 residues. CDR3 nucleotides: TGTGCCAGCAGCTCCTGGGACATATCCTACGAGCAGTACTTC. Its translation: CASSSWDISYEQYF.

The gene calls are TRBV5-1 and TRBJ2-3; 8 bases fit TRBD2. CDR1 and CDR2 (germline): SGHRS, YFSETQ. V shed 0 bases and J 0 bases; nucleotides not matched to a gene: 9. The CDR3 totals 18 residues. This chain's CDR3 is CASSLGLLASGSTDTQYF. CDR3 coding DNA: TGCGCCAGCAGCTTGGGGTTGTTAGCTAGCGGGAGCACAGATACGCAGTATTTT.

The chain has TRBV12-2 and TRBJ2-7. TRBV12-2 constitutes a pseudogene. This CDR3 is 17 amino acids long. CDR3 region: CASRLPPFGRYSYEQYF. CDR3 DNA sequence: TGTGCAAGTCGCTTACCCCCCTTTGGCCGCTACTCCTACGAGCAGTACTTC.

The rearrangement links TRBV18 to TRBJ2-6, with TRBD1 matching 11 bases. This CDR3 comprises 21 residues. Unmatched junction bases numbered 16, after V lost 2 bases and J lost 4 bases. Germline values: CDR1 KGHSH, CDR2 LQKENI. Written as DNA, the CDR3 is TGTGCCAGCTCACCAGGCGTGATCGGTCCTGGACAGGGGGCCGGGGCCAACGTCCTGACTTTC. Protein sequence: CASSPGVIGPGQGAGANVLTF.

This sequence joins TRBV30 and TRBJ2-1; D remains unclear. In germline, CDR1 is GTSNPN, CDR2 SVGIG (reference sequence). V was pared by 0 bases and J by 5 bases, with 8 bases between. The CDR3 loop spans 13 amino acids. In DNA form, the CDR3 reads TGTGCCTGGAGTGTTTGGCTCCACAATGAGCAGTTCTTC. Residues: CAWSVWLHNEQFF.

The V call is TRBV6-1, the J call TRBJ2-7; a possible D gene is TRBD2 (6 bases). V lost 0 bases and J lost 2, with 8 bases in between. Germline assignment: CDR1 MNHNS and CDR2 SASEGT. This CDR3 is built from 14 residues. DNA for the CDR3: TGTGCCAGCAGTGAAGCAGCGGGCCCCTACGAGCAGTACTTC. It is translated as CASSEAAGPYEQYF.

The chain recombines TRBV4-2 with TRBJ2-7; 11 bases align to TRBD2. The length of the CDR3 is 15 residues. In germline, CDR1 is LGHNA, CDR2 YNFKEQ. J lost 2 bases, V lost 3 bases, and 3 bases had no gene match. The CDR3 loop reads CASSQTSGVTYEQYF. The DNA of the CDR3 is TGTGCCAGCAGCCAGACTAGCGGGGTTACCTACGAGCAGTACTTC.

This rearrangement joins TRBV30 to TRBJ1-2; no clear D gene. The ends were cut back, 8 bases at V and 7 bases at J, with 11 bases in the middle. CDR3 length equals 10 residues. Germline loops: CDR1 GTSNPN, CDR2 SVGIG (reference sequence). The CDR3 sequence is CALRRGGYTF. CDR3 DNA sequence: TGTGCCCTGCGGCGAGGTGGCTACACCTTC.

The rearrangement uses TRBV15 and TRBJ2-7, with no clear D. V lost 0 bases and J 5 bases, leaving 8 bases between the germline ends. The CDR3 length is 13 residues. Germline loops: CDR1 LNHNV, CDR2 YYDKDF (reference sequence). The CDR3 reads CATSRDLDDEQYF. The CDR3 nucleotides are TGTGCCACCAGCAGAGATCTGGATGACGAGCAGTACTTC.